This is a list of T cell receptor beta chains from one sample in a study of neurological immune-mediated disorders. TCRdb recomputed calls from the 5' RACE reads with MiXCR, one row per CDR3 protein. The table has under 85,000 distinct CDR3 sequences, 13% to 15% seen once. Input material: PBMCs. The receptor source for this set is a woman aged 45-65 years in good health. The CDR3 runs from the conserved cysteine through the conserved F or W.

V	J	CDR3
TRBV20-1	TRBJ1-2	CSARVDGYGYTF
TRBV20-1	TRBJ2-7	CSARDRNYEQYF
TRBV30	TRBJ2-7	CAWSGGLGTESRLF
TRBV24-1	TRBJ2-3	CATSDPTSTDTQYF
TRBV12-3/TRBV12-4	TRBJ2-3	CASRRGETGTDTQYF
TRBV15	TRBJ2-1	CATSRAGEYNEQFF
TRBV7-2	TRBJ1-1	CASSLSRANTEAFF
TRBV28	TRBJ1-1	CASLINTEAFF
TRBV20-1	TRBJ2-1	CSAVGGTGAVGEQFF
TRBV6-6	TRBJ1-2	CASSWDRGDYGYTF
TRBV10-3	TRBJ2-1	CAISAMDRGPHNEQFF
TRBV3-1	TRBJ2-3	CASSHAPGGGTDTQYF
TRBV7-3	TRBJ2-5	CASSPTGGGETQYF
TRBV29-1	TRBJ1-1	CSVDVGGMNTEAFF
TRBV20-1	TRBJ1-5	CSARGRGQGANQPQHF
TRBV3-1	TRBJ2-7	CASSQVGQPYEQYF
TRBV20-1	TRBJ1-1	CSARPRGGRYTEAFF
TRBV7-6	TRBJ2-5	CASSPRGGTQETQYF
TRBV28	TRBJ2-7	CASRQGQDEQYF
TRBV20-1	TRBJ2-5	CSARASGQETQYF
TRBV20-1	TRBJ2-5	CSARLAGGRETQYF
TRBV7-9	TRBJ2-4	CASSGGTSGRAINF